Following are 15 T cell receptor beta chains from one sample sequenced in a study of PD-L1 blockade in urothelial cancer (dated by TCRdb to the late 2010s). The protocol used for the library was the immunoSEQ multiplex PCR assay. Sourced from immuneACCESS, this table was stored by TCRdb with only in-frame sequences that have V and J called. A share of the clones is absent; for the studies checked, an unresolved V gene accounts for under half, and the remainder has no known explanation. Recorded for this sample are 35,000 to 45,000 clones; 83% of them occurred a single time. The ten largest account for roughly 16% of the sample. The meaning of the sample's time point label: peripheral blood 6 weeks after treatment start. The specimen comprised PBMCs, sampled around atezolizumab (anti-PD-L1) treatment. All receptors come from a man between 60 and 70 years old with urothelial cancer.

The V call is TRBV6-6, the J call TRBJ1-4; 8 bases map to TRBD1. Germline assignment: CDR1 MNHNY and CDR2 SVGAGI (reference sequence). V lost 5 bases, J lost 3 bases, and 5 bases stayed unmatched. The CDR3 extends over 15 amino acids. CDR3 coding DNA: TGTGCCAGCAGTGACAGGGGTAGGCCTAATGAAAAACTGTTTTTT. This codes for CASSDRGRPNEKLFF.

This chain connects TRBV2 to TRBJ2-4; TRBD2 aligns across 13 bases. CDR1 is SNHLY and CDR2 is FYNNEI in the germline V gene. The CDR3 spans 19 residues. Germline trimming cut 8 bases from V and 0 bases from J; bases unmatched to any gene: 13. The DNA of the CDR3 is TGTGCCAGCGGGGAGCCGACCGGACTAGCGGGGGTAGCCAAAAACATTCAGTACTTC. This gives the protein CASGEPTGLAGVAKNIQYF.

V is TRBV4-1 and J is TRBJ1-5, with 7 bases fitting TRBD1. CDR1 MGHRA and CDR2 YSYEKL come from the germline V gene. CDR3 length: 16 residues. V was pared by 4 bases and J by 0 bases, with 6 bases of the junction left unmatched. CDR3 residues: CASSLGTAYSNQPQHF. DNA for the CDR3: TGCGCCAGCAGCCTCGGGACAGCTTATAGCAATCAGCCCCAGCATTTT.

This chain connects TRBV9 to TRBJ2-7, with D maybe TRBD2 (6 bases). Looked up from germline, CDR1 is SGDLS and CDR2 is YYNGEE. The CDR3 is 16 amino acids. Trimming cost V 0 bases and J 5 bases, with 18 bases left between them. Written as DNA, the CDR3 is TGTGCCAGCAGCGTAGATTCTGGGACTTACGCGGACGAGCAGTACTTC. Amino acid sequence: CASSVDSGTYADEQYF.

The V call is TRBV25-1, the J call TRBJ2-1; no reliable D call. Germline-derived CDR1 and CDR2 are MGHDK and SYGVNS. There are 15 residues in the CDR3. Deletions cut 1 base from V and 0 bases from J, with 7 bases between. The chain's CDR3 is CASSEFESSYNEQFF. CDR3 in DNA: TGTGCCAGCAGTGAATTTGAGAGCTCCTACAATGAGCAGTTCTTC.

J is TRBJ2-5 and V is TRBV4-2; TRBD2 matches at 15 bases. Losses at the gene ends were 1 base for V and 0 bases for J; bases not matched to a gene: 9. This CDR3 contains 20 residues. Germline V lookup: CDR1 LGHNA, CDR2 YNFKEQ. CDR3 in DNA: TGTGCCAGCAGCCAAGGAACGGGACTAGCGGGGGGCCCGTACCAAGAGACCCAGTACTTC. It is translated as CASSQGTGLAGGPYQETQYF.

J is TRBJ1-5 and V is TRBV19; TRBD1 agrees at 10 bases. The CDR3 is made up of 17 amino acids. J gave up 4 bases and V 4 bases, and 10 bases lay outside the gene matches. The V gene's germline CDR1 is LNHDA and CDR2 SQIVND (reference sequence). For the CDR3, the DNA is TGTGCCAGTAGTACACGACAGGGGGCATTGGTTAATCAGCCCCAGCATTTT. As protein: CASSTRQGALVNQPQHF. The full variable domain, rest sourced from reference TRBV19 and TRBJ1-5, is DGGITQSPKYLFRKEGQNVTLSCEQNLNHDAMYWYRQDPGQGLRLIYYSQIVNDFQKGDIAEGYSVSREKKESFPLTVTSAQKNPTAFYLCASSTRQGALVNQPQHFGDGTRLSIL.

The chain joins TRBV18 to TRBJ2-3; 9 positions match TRBD1. CDR1 is KGHSH, CDR2 LQKENI, per germline. V gave up 3 bases and J gave up 5 bases; unmatched junction bases: 6. The CDR3 is 15 amino acids. The CDR3, as DNA: TGTGCCAGCTCACCCCAACAGGGGGCAGAAGATACGCAGTATTTT. Translated: CASSPQQGAEDTQYF.

V is TRBV5-4 and J is TRBJ2-1, with 9 bases aligning to TRBD1. J gave up 1 base and V 3 bases, and 5 bases lay outside the gene matches. Germline loops: CDR1 SGHNT, CDR2 YYREEE (reference sequence). This CDR3 has 16 amino acids. The DNA for the CDR3 is TGTGCCAGCAGCTCGGGGGGACAGGGATCCTACAATGAGCAGTTCTTC. This encodes CASSSGGQGSYNEQFF. The full variable domain, in which reference TRBV5-4 and TRBJ2-1 provide the parts outside the CDR3, is ETGVTQSPTHLIKTRGQQVTLRCSSQSGHNTVSWYQQALGQGPQFIFQYYREEENGRGNFPPRFSGLQFPNYSSELNVNALELDDSALYLCASSSGGQGSYNEQFFGPGTRLTVL.

The V call is TRBV6-5, the J call TRBJ2-7; 10 bases are shared with TRBD1. Looked up from germline, CDR1 is MNHEY and CDR2 is SVGAGI. J lost 4 bases, V lost 6 bases, and 9 bases had no gene match. CDR3 size: 15 residues. The CDR3 region is CASSRTGTGEYEQYF. CDR3 nucleotide sequence: TGTGCCAGCAGCCGTACCGGGACAGGGGAATACGAGCAGTACTTC.

The chain combines TRBV7-2 with TRBJ2-2, with D maybe TRBD2 (5 bases). Germline V lookup: CDR1 SGHTA, CDR2 FQGNSA. The V end lost 7 bases, the J end lost 1 base, and 10 bases lay between the germline ends. This CDR3 has 14 amino acids. CDR3 loop: CASNPGGNTGELFF. The CDR3 nucleotides read TGTGCCAGCAACCCCGGAGGGAACACCGGGGAGCTGTTTTTT. Based on the CDR3 plus reference TRBV7-2 and TRBJ2-2, the full variable domain is GAGVSQSPSNKVTEKGKDVELRCDPISGHTALYWYRQSLGQGLEFLIYFQGNSAPDKSGLPSDRFSAERTGGSVSTLTIQRTQQEDSAVYLCASNPGGNTGELFFGEGSRLTVL.

The rearrangement links TRBV5-1 to TRBJ1-1; D possibly corresponds to TRBD1 (5 bases). Trimming cost V 3 bases and J 9 bases, with 15 bases left between them. The CDR3 contains 13 residues. Germline V gene data show CDR1 as SGHRS and CDR2 as YFSETQ. CDR3 in amino acids: CASSWEGTEQAFF. CDR3 DNA sequence: TGCGCCAGCAGCTGGGAGGGGACGGAGCAAGCTTTCTTT.

The chain employs TRBV10-3 and TRBJ2-5, with D maybe TRBD1 (6 bases). The germline gives CDR1 ENHRY, CDR2 SYGVKD. With 10 bases removed from V and 2 bases from J, the gap between germline ends came to 23 bases. The CDR3 is made up of 16 amino acids. The CDR3 protein is CATTEDKTGSQETQYF. The CDR3 DNA reads TGTGCCACCACCGAGGACAAGACAGGTTCACAAGAGACCCAGTACTTC.

The rearrangement uses TRBV4-1 and TRBJ2-2; maybe TRBD2 (6 bases). Germline CDR1 MGHRA, CDR2 YSYEKL. The CDR3 length is 16 residues. Trimming removed 1 base from V and 6 bases from J, with 15 bases in between. The CDR3 nucleotides are TGCGCCAGCAGCCAAGGGGGGGTTGGGCAGTCCGGGGAGCTGTTTTTT. Translating gives CASSQGGVGQSGELFF.

The chain links TRBV7-2 to TRBJ2-3, with 8 positions matching TRBD2. J lost 9 bases, V lost 3 bases, and 2 bases had no gene match. The CDR3 covers 12 residues. The germline V gene encodes CDR1 SGHTA and CDR2 FQGNSA. The DNA of the CDR3 is TGTGCCAGCAGCTTTAGCGGGATCACGCAGTATTTT. Protein: CASSFSGITQYF.